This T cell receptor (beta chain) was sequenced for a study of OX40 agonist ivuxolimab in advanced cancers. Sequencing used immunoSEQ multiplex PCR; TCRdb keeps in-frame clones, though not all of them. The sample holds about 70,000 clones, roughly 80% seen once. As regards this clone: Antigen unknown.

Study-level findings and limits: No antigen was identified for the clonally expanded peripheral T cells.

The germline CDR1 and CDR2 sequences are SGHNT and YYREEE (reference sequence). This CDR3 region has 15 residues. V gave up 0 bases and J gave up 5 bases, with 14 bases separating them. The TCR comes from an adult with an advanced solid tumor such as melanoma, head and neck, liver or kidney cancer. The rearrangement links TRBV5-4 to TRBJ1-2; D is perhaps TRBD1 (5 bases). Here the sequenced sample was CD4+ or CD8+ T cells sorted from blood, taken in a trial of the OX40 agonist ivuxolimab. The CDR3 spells CASSLGPAGVYGYTF. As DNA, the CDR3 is TGTGCCAGCAGCTTGGGGCCGGCGGGGGTTTATGGCTACACCTTC.